This entry describes one T cell receptor beta chain. V was pared by 0 bases and J by 8 bases, with 7 bases between. Germline assignment: CDR1 GTSNPN and CDR2 SVGIG (reference sequence). The CDR3 contains 11 residues. The data originate from a study of technical replicates of blood from a handful of donors. Sequenced by immunoSEQ multiplex PCR; TCRdb stores in-frame clones only, minus some. The sample holds about 75,000 clones; about 97% are singletons and the top ten take about 0.17%. V gene TRBV30 combines with J gene TRBJ1-1, with a tentative D call TRBD1 (5 bases). The specimen sequenced was T cells isolated from PBMCs. The source of this sequence is a human donor in good health. CDR3 coding DNA: TGTGCCTGGAGTGTCGGGGGGGAAGCTTTCTTT. This encodes CAWSVGGEAFF. Together with reference TRBV30 and TRBJ1-1, the CDR3 gives the full variable domain: SQTIHQWPATLVQPVGSPLSLECTVEGTSNPNLYWYRQAAGRGLQLLFYSVGIGQISSEVPQNLSASRPQDRQFILSSKKLLLSDSGFYLCAWSVGGEAFFGQGTRLTVV.